Included here is one T cell receptor (beta chain) sequence, with context. Its antigen is currently not known. One base away there is no much larger clone; base qualities are not given. Participants in the prospective study were aged roughly 18 to 100 years, lived in some 24 United States geographic areas, and enrolled through a virtual design. In the prospective study, cohorts were assigned on the basis of participant-reported clinical history obtained from a screening survey and a study questionnaire. In the prospective study, whole blood, serum and a nasopharyngeal or oropharyngeal swab were collected from each participant by mobile phlebotomists. Additional blood draws and questionnaires over an approximately 2-month period could optionally be provided by prospective study participants. Prospective study blood samples were shipped either frozen or at room temperature before DNA extraction. This sample is part of a study of blood T cell repertoires in COVID-19 (dated by TCRdb to about 2020). Some background on the complete study: Samples from collaborators originated in the United States, Italy and Spain and spanned both the acute and convalescent phases of COVID-19. The material from the prospective study consisted of cDNA or gDNA derived from T cells, B-cell-depleted T cells, or PBMCs. Subjects who had been exposed to COVID-19, were actively infected with it, or had recovered from it provided the deeply sampled blood TCRbeta repertoires that made up the dataset. The repertoires were made available in a free public database intended to serve as a resource for research on the immune response to SARS-CoV-2. The samples were drawn from two sources: the first 160 participants of the ongoing ImmuneRACE study, and 950 to 1,500 subjects contributed by 6 global collaborators. Nearly every sample came with metadata listing a de-identified subject ID, COVID-19 status, age in years and sex. Where available, HLA class I and class II types were taken from metadata supplied by the sample provider and were not determined by assay-based typing.

TCRbeta CDR3 regions were amplified from genomic DNA using the immunoSEQ Assay, a bias-controlled multiplex PCR. On the study's bioinformatics: The number of nucleated cells in each sample was estimated from the amplification of reference gene primers within the assay. To quantify the absolute abundance of each unique TCRbeta CDR3 rearrangement, sequence reads were collapsed and filtered. Productive Simpson clonality was computed per sample as the square root of Simpson's diversity index over productive rearrangements. Imported from immuneACCESS, the table was reduced by TCRdb to in-frame sequences with V and J called. These copies leave out some clones; in studies compared against another copy, an unresolved V gene accounts for under half, and the cause of the remainder is not known. V and J calls and clone size are copied from that table; D and trimming were computed from the DNA. Present in this sample are around 340,000 clones, 80% to 90% of which were seen just once. Of the sample, roughly 4.2% is held by the ten largest clones.

The CDR3 starts with the cysteine, ends with the phenylalanine, and has 13 residues. Only CDR3 DNA remains: 39 bases, in frame from the first base. CDR1 and CDR2 were assigned from the germline V gene (reference sequence) as LNHDA and SQIVND. Cut back by 6 bases and 0 bases, the V and J ends lie 8 bases apart. The investigation overall reported the following: Clinical and demographic metadata were provided uncurated, with the amount varying by source and participant.

The sequenced material came from PBMCs or T cells enriched from blood (not recorded which). The chain is made from TRBV19 and TRBJ1-2; perhaps TRBD1 is the D gene, with 6 bases matching. The TCR sequence derives from a woman in her thirties or forties with acute COVID-19. The encoded CDR3 is CASSRGANYGYTF. The nucleotides are TGTGCCAGTAGCAGGGGTGCTAACTATGGCTACACCTTC.